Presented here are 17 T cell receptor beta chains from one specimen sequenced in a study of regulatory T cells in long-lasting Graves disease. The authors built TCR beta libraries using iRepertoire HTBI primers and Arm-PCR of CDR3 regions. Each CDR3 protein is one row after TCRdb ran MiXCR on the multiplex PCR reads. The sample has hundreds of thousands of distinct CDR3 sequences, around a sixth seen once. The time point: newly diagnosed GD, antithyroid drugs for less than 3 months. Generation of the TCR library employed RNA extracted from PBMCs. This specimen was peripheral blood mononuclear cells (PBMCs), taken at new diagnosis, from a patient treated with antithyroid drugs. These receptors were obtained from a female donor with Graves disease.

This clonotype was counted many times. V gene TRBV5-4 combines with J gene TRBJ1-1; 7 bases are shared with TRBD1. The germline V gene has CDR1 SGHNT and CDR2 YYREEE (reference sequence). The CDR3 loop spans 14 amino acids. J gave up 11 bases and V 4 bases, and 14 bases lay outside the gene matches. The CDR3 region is CASSGTNRGSAAFF. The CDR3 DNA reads TGTGCCAGCAGCGGGACAAACAGGGGCTCGGCGGCTTTCTTT.

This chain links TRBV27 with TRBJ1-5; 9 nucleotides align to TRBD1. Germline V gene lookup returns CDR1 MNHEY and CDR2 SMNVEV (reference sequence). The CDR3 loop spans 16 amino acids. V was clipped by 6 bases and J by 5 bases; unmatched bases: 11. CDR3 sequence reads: CASRNGGQGGYQPQHF. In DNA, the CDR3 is TGTGCCAGCAGGAACGGGGGACAGGGTGGATATCAGCCCCAGCATTTT.

In DNA form, the CDR3 reads TGTGCCAGCAGCCTCTGGGGAGGAACTAGCGGGGCCCCAGATACGCAGTATTTT. Protein product: CASSLWGGTSGAPDTQYF. This chain joins TRBV7-9 and TRBJ2-1; 10 nucleotides agree with TRBD2. The DNA end is more similar to TRBJ2-3, so the J call may be wrong. CDR1 is SEHNR, CDR2 FQNEAQ, per germline (reference sequence). This CDR3 comprises 18 residues.

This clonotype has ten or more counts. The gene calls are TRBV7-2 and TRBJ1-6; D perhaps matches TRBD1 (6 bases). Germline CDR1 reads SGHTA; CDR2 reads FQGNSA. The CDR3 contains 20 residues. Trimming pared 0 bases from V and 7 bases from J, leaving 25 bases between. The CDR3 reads CASSLAGGWGAAVSNSPLHF. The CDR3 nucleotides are TGTGCCAGCAGCTTAGCGGGGGGATGGGGGGCCGCGGTTAGCAATTCACCCCTCCACTTT. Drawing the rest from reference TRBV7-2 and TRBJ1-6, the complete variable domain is GAGVSQSPSNKVTEKGKDVELRCDPISGHTALYWYRQSLGQGLEFLIYFQGNSAPDKSGLPSDRFSAERTGGSVSTLTIQRTQQEDSAVYLCASSLAGGWGAAVSNSPLHFGNGTRLTVT.

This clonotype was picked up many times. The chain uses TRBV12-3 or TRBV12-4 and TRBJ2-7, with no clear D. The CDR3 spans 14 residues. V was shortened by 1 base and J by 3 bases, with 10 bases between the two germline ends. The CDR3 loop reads CASSLGPTDYEQYF. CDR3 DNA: TGTGCCAGCAGTTTAGGGCCGACGGACTACGAGCAGTACTTC.

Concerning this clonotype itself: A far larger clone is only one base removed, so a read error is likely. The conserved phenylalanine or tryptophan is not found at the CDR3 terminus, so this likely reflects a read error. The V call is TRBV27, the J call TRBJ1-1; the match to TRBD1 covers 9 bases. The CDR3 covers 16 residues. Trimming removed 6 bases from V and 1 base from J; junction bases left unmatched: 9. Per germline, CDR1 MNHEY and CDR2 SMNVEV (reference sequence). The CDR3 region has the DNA TGTGCCAGCAGCTTGGCTGGACAGGGGTCGAACACTGAAGCTTTCCTT. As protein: CASSLAGQGSNTEAFL.

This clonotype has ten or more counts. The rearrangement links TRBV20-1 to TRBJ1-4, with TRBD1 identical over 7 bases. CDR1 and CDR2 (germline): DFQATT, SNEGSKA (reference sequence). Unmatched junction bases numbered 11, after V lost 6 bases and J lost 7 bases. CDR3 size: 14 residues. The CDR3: CSAHQTGYSEKLFF. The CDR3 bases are TGCAGTGCCCACCAGACAGGGTATTCTGAAAAACTGTTTTTT.

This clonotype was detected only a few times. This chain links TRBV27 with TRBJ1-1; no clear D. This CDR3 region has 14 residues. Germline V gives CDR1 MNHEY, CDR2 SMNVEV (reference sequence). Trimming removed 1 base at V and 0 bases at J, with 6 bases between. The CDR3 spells CASSLYQMNTEAFF. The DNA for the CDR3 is TGTGCCAGCAGTTTATACCAGATGAACACTGAAGCTTTCTTT.

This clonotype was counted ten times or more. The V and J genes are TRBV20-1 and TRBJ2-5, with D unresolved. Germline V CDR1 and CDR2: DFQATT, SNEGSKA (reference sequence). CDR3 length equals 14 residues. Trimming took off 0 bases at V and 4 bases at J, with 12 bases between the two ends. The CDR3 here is CSARDRFVGETQYF. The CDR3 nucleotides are TGCAGTGCTAGAGATCGGTTCGTTGGAGAGACCCAGTACTTC.

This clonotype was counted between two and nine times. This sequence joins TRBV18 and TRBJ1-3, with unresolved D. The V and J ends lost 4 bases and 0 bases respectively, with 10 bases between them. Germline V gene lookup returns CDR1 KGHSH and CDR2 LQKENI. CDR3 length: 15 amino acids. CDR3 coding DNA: TGTGCCAGCTCACGACGTTCGGCCTCTGGAAACACCATATATTTT. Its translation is CASSRRSASGNTIYF.

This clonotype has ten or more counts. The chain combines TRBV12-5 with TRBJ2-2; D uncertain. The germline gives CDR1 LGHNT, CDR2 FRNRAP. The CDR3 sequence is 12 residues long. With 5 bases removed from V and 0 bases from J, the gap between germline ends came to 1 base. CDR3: CASGTNTGELFF. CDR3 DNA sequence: TGTGCTAGTGGTACGAACACCGGGGAGCTGTTTTTT.

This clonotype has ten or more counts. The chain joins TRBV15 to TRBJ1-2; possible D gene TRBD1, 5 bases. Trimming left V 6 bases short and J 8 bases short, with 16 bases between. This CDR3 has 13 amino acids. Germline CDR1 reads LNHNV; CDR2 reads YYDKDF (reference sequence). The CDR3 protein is CATRGPARTGYTF. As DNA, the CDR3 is TGTGCCACCAGGGGACCGGCCCGAACCGGCTACACCTTC.

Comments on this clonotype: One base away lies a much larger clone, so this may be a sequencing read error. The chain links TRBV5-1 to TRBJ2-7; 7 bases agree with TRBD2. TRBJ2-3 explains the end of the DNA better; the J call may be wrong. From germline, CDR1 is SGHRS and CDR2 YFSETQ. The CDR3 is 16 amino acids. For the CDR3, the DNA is TGCGCCAGCAGCTTGAAGTTGGGCGGGAGCACAGATGCGCAGTATTTT. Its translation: CASSLKLGGSTDAQYF.

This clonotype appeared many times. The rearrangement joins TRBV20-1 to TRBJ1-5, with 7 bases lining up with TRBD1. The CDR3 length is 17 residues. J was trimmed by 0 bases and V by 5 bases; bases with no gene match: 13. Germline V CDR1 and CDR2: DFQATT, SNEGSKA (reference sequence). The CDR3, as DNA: TGCAGTGCTGGATACGGGACAGCAAAGTATAGCAATCAGCCCCAGCATTTT. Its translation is CSAGYGTAKYSNQPQHF.

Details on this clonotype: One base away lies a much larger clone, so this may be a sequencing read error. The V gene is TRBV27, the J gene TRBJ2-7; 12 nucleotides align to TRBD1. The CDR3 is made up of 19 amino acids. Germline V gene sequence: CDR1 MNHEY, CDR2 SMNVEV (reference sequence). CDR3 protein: CASSFGGTGGAAGSYEQHF. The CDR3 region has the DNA TGTGCCAGCAGTTTCGGCGGGACAGGGGGCGCAGCCGGGTCCTACGAGCAGCACTTC.

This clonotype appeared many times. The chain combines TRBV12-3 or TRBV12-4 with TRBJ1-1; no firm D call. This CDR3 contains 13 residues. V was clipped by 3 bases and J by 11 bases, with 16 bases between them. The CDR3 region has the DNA TGTGCCAGCAGTTTTTCGACCTCATTAGGGGCTTTCTTT. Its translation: CASSFSTSLGAFF.

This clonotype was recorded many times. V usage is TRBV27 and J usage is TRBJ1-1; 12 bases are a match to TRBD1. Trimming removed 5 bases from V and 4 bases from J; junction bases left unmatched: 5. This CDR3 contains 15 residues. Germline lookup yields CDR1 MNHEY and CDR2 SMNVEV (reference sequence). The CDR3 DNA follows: TGTGCCAGCAGTGCGGGACAGGGGGCGCCCACTGAAGCTTTCTTT. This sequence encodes CASSAGQGAPTEAFF.